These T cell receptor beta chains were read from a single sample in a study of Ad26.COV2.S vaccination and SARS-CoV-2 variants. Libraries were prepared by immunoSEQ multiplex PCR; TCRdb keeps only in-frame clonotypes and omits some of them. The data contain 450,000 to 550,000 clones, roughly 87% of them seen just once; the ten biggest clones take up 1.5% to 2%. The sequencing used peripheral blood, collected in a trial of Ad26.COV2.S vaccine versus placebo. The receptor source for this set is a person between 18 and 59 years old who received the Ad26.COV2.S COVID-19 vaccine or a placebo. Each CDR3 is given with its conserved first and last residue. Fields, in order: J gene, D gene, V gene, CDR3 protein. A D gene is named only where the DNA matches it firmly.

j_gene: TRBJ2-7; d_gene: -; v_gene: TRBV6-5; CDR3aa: CASSHEAHEQYF
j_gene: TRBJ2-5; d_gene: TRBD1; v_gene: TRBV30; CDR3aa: CAWSVHGTGWETQYF
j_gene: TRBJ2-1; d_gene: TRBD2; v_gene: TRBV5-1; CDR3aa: CASSRLAGGDNEQFF
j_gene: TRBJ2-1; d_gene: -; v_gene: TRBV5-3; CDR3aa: CARSPEGWGARSYNEQFF
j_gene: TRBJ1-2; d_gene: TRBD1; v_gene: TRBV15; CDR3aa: CATSREGGANGYTF
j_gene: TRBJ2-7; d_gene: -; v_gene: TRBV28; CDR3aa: CASSWAGTPYEQYF
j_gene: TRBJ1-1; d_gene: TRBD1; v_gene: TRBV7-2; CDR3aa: CASSNRQGGTEAFF
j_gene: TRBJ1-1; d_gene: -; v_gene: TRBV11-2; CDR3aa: CASSLAPTDTEAFF
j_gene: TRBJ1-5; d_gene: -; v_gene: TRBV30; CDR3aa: CAWSVGGDQPQHF
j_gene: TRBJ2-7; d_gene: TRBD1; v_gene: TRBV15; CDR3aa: CATSSLGTGSFYEQYF
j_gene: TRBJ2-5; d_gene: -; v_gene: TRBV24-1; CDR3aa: CATSPPGRETQYF
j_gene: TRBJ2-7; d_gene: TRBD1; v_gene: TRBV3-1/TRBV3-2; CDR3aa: CASSQGGQGRPNEQYF
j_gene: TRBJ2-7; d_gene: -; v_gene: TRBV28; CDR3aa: CASSLSQAGFRSYEQYF
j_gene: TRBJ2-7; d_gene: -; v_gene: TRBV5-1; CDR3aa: CASSFSSERIPGEQYF
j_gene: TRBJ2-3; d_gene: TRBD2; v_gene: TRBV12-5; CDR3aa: CASGLTSGSTDTQYF
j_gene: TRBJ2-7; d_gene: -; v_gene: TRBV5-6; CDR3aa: CASSFARQVYEQYF
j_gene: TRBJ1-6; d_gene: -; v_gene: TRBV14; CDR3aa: CASSQEPGWTSYNSPLHF
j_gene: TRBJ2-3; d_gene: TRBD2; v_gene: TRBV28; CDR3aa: CASSLEGLATDTQYF
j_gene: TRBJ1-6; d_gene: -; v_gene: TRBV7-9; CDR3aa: CASSLRAENSPLHF
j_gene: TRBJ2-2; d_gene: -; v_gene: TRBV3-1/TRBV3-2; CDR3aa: CASSSLKGRRTGELFF
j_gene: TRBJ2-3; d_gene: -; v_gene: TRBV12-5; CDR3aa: CASEDWGVRSTWSVTDTQYF
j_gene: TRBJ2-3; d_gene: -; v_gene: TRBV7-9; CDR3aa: CASSTAPFLTDTQYF